Shown below are 29 T cell receptor beta chains from a single sample sequenced in a study of CXCR3-negative and CXCR3-positive naive CD8 T cells (dated by TCRdb to the late 2010s). Instrument on record: NextSeq 550. The Human TCR Profiling Kit (MiLaboratory) was used to make UMI-labeled 5' RACE TRB cDNA libraries. Through TCRdb reprocessing, the reads give one entry per CDR3 protein sequence; DNA is omitted. This sample's clone table shows some 110,000 distinct CDR3 sequences. The ten largest clones represent 0.38% of the sample. The antigens for these receptors are not known. Here is what the overall study found, with its caveats: TRB CDR3s from CXCR3-positive naive cells showed higher hydrophobicity (lower Kidera factor 4), lower energy, and higher strength and volume indices than CXCR3-negative naive cells.

The sample taken for sequencing was naive CXCR3+ CD8+ T cells from blood. According to the study, the label for this sample's cell subset or site signals: CD45RO-CCR7+CD27+CD95- naive CD8+ T cells expressing CXCR3 (TNR3+). Every receptor here comes from a human donor in good health. Some clones in this sample may be carry-over from other donors' samples.

This chain uses TRBV5-1 with TRBJ2-7. This CDR3 contains 15 residues. Germline-derived CDR1 and CDR2 are SGHRS and YFSETQ. The CDR3 protein is CASSLGWGSSYEQYF.

The gene calls are TRBV11-3 and TRBJ2-3. Germline assignment: CDR1 SGHNT and CDR2 YENEEA. The CDR3 is 13 residues long. The CDR3 sequence: CASRSLSTDTQYF.

V is TRBV29-1 and J is TRBJ1-1. This CDR3 spans 12 amino acids. Germline-derived CDR1 and CDR2 are SQVTM and ANQGSEA. The CDR3 loop is CSGWTGNTEAFF.

CDR3 residues: CAISPTSGYNEQFF. The V call is TRBV10-3, the J call TRBJ2-1; lacking DNA, the TRBD2 call made by TCRdb goes unchecked. This CDR3 region has 14 residues. Germline values: CDR1 ENHRY, CDR2 SYGVKD.

CDR3: CASSQHGGERVREDEQFF. The chain employs TRBV4-1 and TRBJ2-1; no DNA is available, so the TRBD2 call from TCRdb remains unchecked. CDR3 length equals 18 residues. The germline V gene has CDR1 MGHRA and CDR2 YSYEKL.

The J gene is TRBJ2-7, the V gene TRBV18; TCRdb reports TRBD1, a call that lacks DNA to check it against. The CDR3 covers 13 residues. Germline V gene lookup returns CDR1 KGHSH and CDR2 LQKENI. Here the CDR3 reads CASSPQGSYEQYF.

CDR3 sequence: CASSLDWTSGGHREDEQFF. V gene TRBV12-3 or TRBV12-4 combines with J gene TRBJ2-1; as DNA is missing, the TRBD2 call by TCRdb cannot be tested. The CDR3 totals 19 residues.

The chain recombines TRBV9 with TRBJ2-1; TCRdb's D call of TRBD1 is untestable without DNA. From germline, CDR1 is SGDLS and CDR2 YYNGEE. The CDR3 has 14 residues. The CDR3 is CASSPTTEYNEQFF.

V and J are TRBV12-3 or TRBV12-4 and TRBJ1-6; with no DNA, the TCRdb D assignment of TRBD1 cannot be verified. There are 15 residues in the CDR3. This chain's CDR3 is CASTLTPRGGSPLHF.

The rearrangement uses TRBV12-5 and TRBJ2-2; TCRdb outputs TRBD2, but without DNA this stays unchecked. Germline V gives CDR1 LGHNT, CDR2 FRNRAP. This CDR3 contains 17 residues. The CDR3 loop is CASGSASGGPSTGELFF.

The chain uses TRBV6-2 or TRBV6-3 and TRBJ1-2; the D call of TRBD1 rests on TCRdb alone, since no DNA is present to check it. The CDR3 spans 16 residues. Germline-derived CDR1 and CDR2 are MNHEY and SVGEGT. The chain's CDR3 is CASSWGPDSHHYGYTF.

This rearrangement joins TRBV19 to TRBJ1-3; TCRdb gives TRBD1 as the D gene, but with no DNA this cannot be confirmed. The CDR3 has 15 residues. CDR1 and CDR2 (germline): LNHDA, SQIVND (reference sequence). CDR3: CASTRDSLSGNTIYF.

The CDR3 here is CSVDRAGGHEQYF. This chain links TRBV29-1 with TRBJ2-7; lacking DNA, the TRBD2 call made by TCRdb goes unchecked. Germline V gene lookup returns CDR1 SQVTM and CDR2 ANQGSEA. This CDR3 spans 13 amino acids.

The CDR3 is CSARDLVSNTGELFF. This rearrangement joins TRBV20-1 to TRBJ2-2. This CDR3 has 15 amino acids. Germline loops: CDR1 DFQATT, CDR2 SNEGSKA (reference sequence).

This chain joins TRBV6-5 and TRBJ2-1; the D call of TRBD2 rests on TCRdb alone, since no DNA is present to check it. Germline loops: CDR1 MNHEY, CDR2 SVGAGI. CDR3 size: 14 residues. The CDR3 sequence: CASSYSLADGEQFF.

The J gene is TRBJ2-5, the V gene TRBV20-1. The CDR3 runs to 14 residues. The V gene's germline CDR1 is DFQATT and CDR2 SNEGSKA (reference sequence). The CDR3 sequence: CSARGIDYQETQYF.

The chain combines TRBV25-1 with TRBJ2-2; TCRdb gives TRBD2 as the D gene, but with no DNA this cannot be confirmed. This CDR3 region has 17 residues. Germline CDR1 reads MGHDK; CDR2 reads SYGVNS. CDR3: CASSEYLLAGNTGELFF.

V usage is TRBV12-5 and J usage is TRBJ1-5; TCRdb reports TRBD1, a call that lacks DNA to check it against. Germline-derived CDR1 and CDR2 are LGHNT and FRNRAP. CDR3 length: 14 residues. The CDR3 reads CASGFQGHNQPQHF.

The chain employs TRBV27 and TRBJ2-3; the TRBD2 assignment by TCRdb is unverifiable without DNA. Germline V gives CDR1 MNHEY, CDR2 SMNVEV (reference sequence). The CDR3 length is 16 residues. The chain's CDR3 is CASSLWTSGGTDTQYF.

The gene calls are TRBV19 and TRBJ2-7. Per the germline V gene, CDR1 is LNHDA and CDR2 is SQIVND (reference sequence). This CDR3 comprises 14 residues. CDR3 region: CASSIRGSSYEQYF.

V usage is TRBV12-3 or TRBV12-4 and J usage is TRBJ2-7; TCRdb proposes TRBD1, but this gene call is untestable without DNA. The CDR3 extends over 14 amino acids. CDR3 region: CASSLAGQAYEQYF.

The V and J genes are TRBV12-3 or TRBV12-4 and TRBJ1-2; TCRdb calls TRBD1, which cannot be checked without DNA. CDR3 size: 14 residues. CDR3 amino acids: CASSFEGVGYGYTF.

The V call is TRBV6-2 or TRBV6-3, the J call TRBJ2-3; TCRdb's D call of TRBD1 is untestable without DNA. Germline loops: CDR1 MNHEY, CDR2 SVGEGT. This CDR3 comprises 17 residues. The CDR3 reads CASRPPSIGWGTDTQYF.

The V gene is TRBV5-1, the J gene TRBJ2-1; lacking DNA, the TRBD1 call made by TCRdb goes unchecked. This CDR3 has 16 amino acids. The germline V gene encodes CDR1 SGHRS and CDR2 YFSETQ. Here the CDR3 reads CASSLDGQPAYNEQFF.

The rearrangement uses TRBV6-2 or TRBV6-3 and TRBJ1-1; TCRdb lists TRBD1, though no DNA is available to test this call. There are 14 residues in the CDR3. CDR1 is MNHEY, CDR2 SVGEGT, per germline. The CDR3 is CASSYVSGGTEAFF.

The chain uses TRBV29-1 and TRBJ2-5. The CDR3 is 14 amino acids. Germline V lookup: CDR1 SQVTM, CDR2 ANQGSEA. CDR3: CSVDVWLTQETQYF.

CDR3 in amino acids: CSATDRGSSSYEQYF. The V and J genes are TRBV20-1 and TRBJ2-7; TCRdb proposes TRBD1, but this gene call is untestable without DNA. Looked up from germline, CDR1 is DFQATT and CDR2 is SNEGSKA (reference sequence). The CDR3 has 15 amino acids.

The chain couples TRBV29-1 to TRBJ2-2. The CDR3 runs to 12 residues. The V gene's germline CDR1 is SQVTM and CDR2 ANQGSEA. The CDR3 here is CSVGQNTGELFF.

The chain links TRBV5-5 to TRBJ2-7; TCRdb picks TRBD1, but there is no DNA to check that call. Germline V gene data show CDR1 as SGHKS and CDR2 as YYEKEE (reference sequence). This CDR3 comprises 14 residues. CDR3 loop: CASSGTGGFYEQYF.